The 27 T cell receptor beta chains in this list originate from one sample, sequenced in a study of OX40 agonist ivuxolimab in advanced cancers. Only in-frame clones appear in the TCRdb table, and some are missing; sequencing was by immunoSEQ multiplex PCR. The table includes 70,000 to 85,000 clones, 70% to 85% detected once. Material: CD4+ or CD8+ T cells sorted from blood, obtained in a trial of the OX40 agonist ivuxolimab. These receptors came from an adult with an advanced solid tumor such as melanoma, head and neck, liver or kidney cancer.

With regard to this clone: The same CDR3 is also encoded by other DNA sequences in this sample. This sequence joins TRBV5-1 and TRBJ1-2; no reliable D call. From germline, CDR1 is SGHRS and CDR2 YFSETQ. The CDR3 covers 13 residues. V lost 4 bases and J 2 bases, leaving 9 bases between the germline ends. The CDR3 DNA reads TGCGCCAGCAGCCTCGACACAAACTATGGCTACACCTTC. It specifies CASSLDTNYGYTF.

V and J are TRBV4-3 and TRBJ1-4; a weak D match, TRBD1 (6 bases). This CDR3 region has 15 residues. The germline V gene encodes CDR1 LGHNA and CDR2 YSLEER. V was pared by 0 bases and J by 7 bases, with 12 bases between. This chain's CDR3 is CASSQDRGPLEKLFF. For the CDR3, the DNA is TGCGCCAGCAGCCAAGATCGGGGGCCACTTGAAAAACTGTTTTTT.

The rearrangement joins TRBV4-3 to TRBJ2-1; TRBD2 matches at 12 bases. CDR3 length: 18 residues. The germline V gene encodes CDR1 LGHNA and CDR2 YSLEER. The V gene end was trimmed by 0 bases and the J gene end by 9 bases; junction bases not matched to a gene: 12. Written as DNA, the CDR3 is TGCGCCAGCAGCCAAGATTTGGTGCAGACTAGCGGGGGAAGTGAGCAGTTCTTC. This codes for CASSQDLVQTSGGSEQFF.

CDR3 in DNA: TGTGCCAGCTCACCATACGGGAGAGAGCAGTACTTC. It translates to CASSPYGREQYF. V gene TRBV18 combines with J gene TRBJ2-7; a weak D match, TRBD2 (6 bases). The CDR3 covers 12 residues. The V end was cut by 2 bases, the J end by 7 bases, with 9 bases between. Germline lookup yields CDR1 KGHSH and CDR2 LQKENI.

The chain combines TRBV11-1 with TRBJ2-6; 8 bases are a match to TRBD1. Germline CDR1 SGHAT, CDR2 FQDESV (reference sequence). With V trimmed by 6 bases and J by 2 bases, 9 bases remained unmatched. This CDR3 region has 17 residues. CDR3 region: CASSSLQGAAGANVLTF. For the CDR3, the DNA is TGTGCCAGCAGTTCCCTCCAGGGGGCCGCTGGGGCCAACGTCCTGACTTTC. Filled out from reference TRBV11-1 and TRBJ2-6, the complete variable domain reads EAEVAQSPRYKITEKSQAVAFWCDPISGHATLYWYRQILGQGPELLVQFQDESVVDDSQLPKDRFSAERLKGVDSTLKIQPAELGDSAMYLCASSSLQGAAGANVLTFGAGSRLTVL.

This clone was found once. The CDR3 here is CASSFYSAATNEKLFF. CDR3 coding DNA: TGTGCCAGCAGCTTCTATTCAGCCGCAACTAATGAAAAACTGTTTTTT. The rearrangement joins TRBV5-6 to TRBJ1-4, with no clear D. Trimming left V 2 bases short and J 0 bases short, with 11 bases between. This CDR3 is built from 16 residues. Germline V lookup: CDR1 SGHDT, CDR2 YYEEEE.

The chain has TRBV19 and TRBJ1-2; D is ambiguous. V lost 5 bases, J lost 2 bases, and 15 bases lay in between. Germline V CDR1 and CDR2: LNHDA, SQIVND (reference sequence). There are 15 residues in the CDR3. This CDR3 reads CASSPRALANYGYTF. The CDR3 DNA sequence: TGTGCCAGTAGTCCCCGGGCCCTTGCCAACTATGGCTACACCTTC.

The chain joins TRBV19 to TRBJ2-5; D may be TRBD1 or TRBD2 (6 bases each). The germline gives CDR1 LNHDA, CDR2 SQIVND (reference sequence). CDR3 size: 13 residues. Between the trimmed V and J ends, which lost 1 base and 9 bases, there was a span of 12 bases. This CDR3 reads CASSIVSGAAQYF. As DNA, the CDR3 is TGTGCCAGTAGTATAGTTTCGGGGGCAGCCCAGTACTTC.

This chain connects TRBV6-6 to TRBJ1-1; 7 bases fit TRBD1. CDR1 MNHNY and CDR2 SVGAGI come from the germline V gene (reference sequence). Losses at the gene ends were 3 bases for V and 3 bases for J; bases not matched to a gene: 4. The CDR3 loop spans 14 amino acids. CDR3 coding DNA: TGTGCCAGCAGTTATATTCAGGGGGACACTGAAGCTTTCTTT. This translates into CASSYIQGDTEAFF.

This clone was detected once. V usage is TRBV13 and J usage is TRBJ2-3, with TRBD2 matching 10 bases. Germline CDR1 PRHDT, CDR2 FYEKMQ (reference sequence). The V segment lost 6 bases and the J segment 4 bases; nucleotides outside the gene matches: 10. The CDR3 spans 16 residues. CDR3 sequence reads: CASSRNGLAGADTQYF. The CDR3 DNA follows: TGTGCCAGCAGTCGAAACGGTCTAGCGGGGGCAGATACGCAGTATTTT.

This chain uses TRBV2 with TRBJ1-2, with TRBD1 identical over 9 bases. The CDR3 extends over 16 amino acids. Germline CDR1 SNHLY, CDR2 FYNNEI. The V segment lost 6 bases and the J segment 1 base; nucleotides outside the gene matches: 9. CDR3 amino acids: CASRGQGIRVNYGYTF. The CDR3 bases are TGTGCCAGCAGGGGACAGGGTATCAGGGTTAACTATGGCTACACCTTC.

The chain carries TRBV4-3 and TRBJ2-1; D is uncertain. The CDR3 totals 20 residues. Germline CDR1 and CDR2: LGHNA and YSLEER. V was pared by 0 bases and J by 1 base, with 22 bases between. CDR3 nucleotide sequence: TGCGCCAGCAGCCAAGATCCTGGCAGGAGAGTAGTATCTTCCTACAATGAGCAGTTCTTC. It translates to CASSQDPGRRVVSSYNEQFF.

The V call is TRBV4-3, the J call TRBJ2-5; 10 nucleotides agree with TRBD2. Near its end, the DNA agrees better with TRBJ2-7, so the J call may be wrong. The CDR3 sequence is 18 residues long. Germline V gives CDR1 LGHNA, CDR2 YSLEER. Here the CDR3 reads CASSQDILAGVRVYEQYF. In DNA, the CDR3 is TGCGCCAGCAGCCAAGATATCCTAGCGGGGGTACGAGTCTACGAGCAGTACTTC.

The chain couples TRBV4-1 to TRBJ1-2, with D possibly matching TRBD1 (5 bases). Germline CDR1 MGHRA, CDR2 YSYEKL. This CDR3 is built from 19 residues. V lost 1 base and J lost 0, with 21 bases in between. Here the CDR3 reads CASSQVGRFERQTNYGYTF. The CDR3, as DNA: TGCGCCAGCAGCCAAGTGGGCAGATTCGAGAGACAGACTAACTATGGCTACACCTTC.

The chain has TRBV4-3 and TRBJ2-2; 8 bases are shared with TRBD1. V shed 0 bases and J 4 bases; nucleotides not matched to a gene: 16. The V gene's germline CDR1 is LGHNA and CDR2 YSLEER. The CDR3 extends over 20 amino acids. The CDR3 coding sequence is TGCGCCAGCAGCCAAGATCGTGAAGTAGTGGGGACAGGACCCACCGGGGAGCTGTTTTTT. Translation: CASSQDREVVGTGPTGELFF.

This chain joins TRBV15 and TRBJ1-1, with TRBD1 as a possible D gene (5 bases). V gave up 3 bases and J gave up 11 bases, with 19 bases separating them. The CDR3 totals 14 residues. Germline CDR1 is LNHNV and CDR2 is YYDKDF (reference sequence). The CDR3 DNA reads as TGTGCCACCAGCAGCTCAGCAGGGAGGGCTAGGGCTTTCTTT. Protein product: CATSSSAGRARAFF.

This rearrangement joins TRBV19 to TRBJ2-2; D is undetermined. The CDR3 is made up of 17 amino acids. Trimming took off 6 bases at V and 0 bases at J, with 17 bases between the two ends. From germline, CDR1 is LNHDA and CDR2 SQIVND (reference sequence). The CDR3 spells CASSILMGRTNTGELFF. The DNA for the CDR3 is TGTGCCAGTAGCATACTAATGGGCAGGACGAACACCGGGGAGCTGTTTTTT.

The chain combines TRBV10-3 with TRBJ2-1, with 9 nucleotides matching TRBD2. CDR3 length: 16 residues. The germline gives CDR1 ENHRY, CDR2 SYGVKD. After removal of 4 bases from V and 7 bases from J, the junction contained 11 bases not matched to a gene. The CDR3 sequence is CAISVIAGDGTNEQFF. As DNA, the CDR3 is TGTGCCATCAGTGTAATAGCGGGGGACGGTACGAATGAGCAGTTCTTC.

The chain carries TRBV19 and TRBJ1-2; possible D gene TRBD1, 6 bases. V was pared by 3 bases and J by 4 bases, with 15 bases between. The CDR3 runs to 15 residues. Germline lookup yields CDR1 LNHDA and CDR2 SQIVND (reference sequence). The CDR3 region is CASSISTQGIYGYTF. The CDR3 DNA reads as TGTGCCAGTAGTATCTCGACGCAGGGGATCTATGGCTACACCTTC.

J is TRBJ1-2 and V is TRBV18; 7 positions agree with TRBD1. Germline lookup yields CDR1 KGHSH and CDR2 LQKENI. Unmatched junction bases numbered 7, after V lost 4 bases and J lost 5 bases. CDR3 length equals 14 residues. The CDR3 nucleotides are TGTGCCAGCTCACTTCAGGGGGAGGCGTATGGCTACACCTTC. Translated: CASSLQGEAYGYTF.

V and J are TRBV10-3 and TRBJ1-3; D gene ambiguous. The CDR3 is 14 residues long. Per germline, CDR1 ENHRY and CDR2 SYGVKD. V was pared by 5 bases and J by 0 bases, with 8 bases between. The CDR3 loop reads CAISQTISGNTIYF. The CDR3 region has the DNA TGTGCCATCAGTCAGACTATCTCTGGAAACACCATATATTTT.

This chain uses TRBV4-2 with TRBJ1-4, with D unclear. In germline, CDR1 is LGHNA, CDR2 YNFKEQ. This CDR3 region has 15 residues. Trimming shortened V by 0 bases and J by 3 bases, and 8 bases separated the two germline ends. The CDR3 DNA follows: TGTGCCAGCAGCCAAGATCGGAAGGCTAATGAAAAACTGTTTTTT. Protein product: CASSQDRKANEKLFF.

This chain connects TRBV10-2 to TRBJ1-4; no clear D. Germline V gene sequence: CDR1 WSHSY, CDR2 SAAADI. V was cut by 3 bases and J by 7 bases, with 15 bases left in between. The CDR3 covers 15 residues. The CDR3 protein is CASSDPGGPFEKLFF. The CDR3 DNA reads as TGCGCCAGCAGTGATCCAGGAGGGCCTTTTGAAAAACTGTTTTTT.

This chain joins TRBV12-5 and TRBJ2-5; possibly TRBD1 or TRBD2 for D (6 bases each). The length of the CDR3 is 13 residues. V was trimmed by 3 bases and J by 2 bases, leaving 7 bases between them. The germline V gene encodes CDR1 LGHNT and CDR2 FRNRAP. This chain's CDR3 is CASGLGGQETQYF. Here the CDR3 DNA reads TGTGCTAGTGGTTTAGGGGGGCAAGAGACCCAGTACTTC.

This clone was recorded a few times. This sequence joins TRBV6-6 and TRBJ2-7; D might be TRBD1 (5 bases). CDR1 MNHNY and CDR2 SVGAGI come from the germline V gene (reference sequence). The CDR3 loop spans 15 amino acids. V lost 2 bases, J lost 3 bases, and 14 bases lay in between. The CDR3 protein is CASSYGAGAGYEQYF. The CDR3 DNA sequence: TGTGCCAGCAGTTACGGGGCAGGAGCCGGCTACGAGCAGTACTTC.

The chain is built from TRBV7-9 and TRBJ2-1; D is possibly TRBD2 (6 bases). The CDR3 runs to 17 residues. V was cut by 1 base and J by 0 bases, with 13 bases left in between. Germline lookup yields CDR1 SEHNR and CDR2 FQNEAQ (reference sequence). Here the CDR3 reads CASSLGRGRFSYNEQFF. The CDR3 DNA follows: TGTGCCAGCAGCTTAGGGCGGGGTCGCTTCTCCTACAATGAGCAGTTCTTC.

The rearrangement links TRBV7-7 to TRBJ2-5, with D possibly TRBD1 on 5 matching bases. With 4 bases removed from V and 4 bases from J, the gap between germline ends came to 13 bases. CDR3 length: 14 amino acids. CDR1 SSHAT and CDR2 FNYEAQ come from the germline V gene (reference sequence). CDR3 residues: CASSSNRGGETQYF. The CDR3 DNA sequence: TGTGCCAGCAGCTCTAATAGGGGCGGAGAGACCCAGTACTTC.